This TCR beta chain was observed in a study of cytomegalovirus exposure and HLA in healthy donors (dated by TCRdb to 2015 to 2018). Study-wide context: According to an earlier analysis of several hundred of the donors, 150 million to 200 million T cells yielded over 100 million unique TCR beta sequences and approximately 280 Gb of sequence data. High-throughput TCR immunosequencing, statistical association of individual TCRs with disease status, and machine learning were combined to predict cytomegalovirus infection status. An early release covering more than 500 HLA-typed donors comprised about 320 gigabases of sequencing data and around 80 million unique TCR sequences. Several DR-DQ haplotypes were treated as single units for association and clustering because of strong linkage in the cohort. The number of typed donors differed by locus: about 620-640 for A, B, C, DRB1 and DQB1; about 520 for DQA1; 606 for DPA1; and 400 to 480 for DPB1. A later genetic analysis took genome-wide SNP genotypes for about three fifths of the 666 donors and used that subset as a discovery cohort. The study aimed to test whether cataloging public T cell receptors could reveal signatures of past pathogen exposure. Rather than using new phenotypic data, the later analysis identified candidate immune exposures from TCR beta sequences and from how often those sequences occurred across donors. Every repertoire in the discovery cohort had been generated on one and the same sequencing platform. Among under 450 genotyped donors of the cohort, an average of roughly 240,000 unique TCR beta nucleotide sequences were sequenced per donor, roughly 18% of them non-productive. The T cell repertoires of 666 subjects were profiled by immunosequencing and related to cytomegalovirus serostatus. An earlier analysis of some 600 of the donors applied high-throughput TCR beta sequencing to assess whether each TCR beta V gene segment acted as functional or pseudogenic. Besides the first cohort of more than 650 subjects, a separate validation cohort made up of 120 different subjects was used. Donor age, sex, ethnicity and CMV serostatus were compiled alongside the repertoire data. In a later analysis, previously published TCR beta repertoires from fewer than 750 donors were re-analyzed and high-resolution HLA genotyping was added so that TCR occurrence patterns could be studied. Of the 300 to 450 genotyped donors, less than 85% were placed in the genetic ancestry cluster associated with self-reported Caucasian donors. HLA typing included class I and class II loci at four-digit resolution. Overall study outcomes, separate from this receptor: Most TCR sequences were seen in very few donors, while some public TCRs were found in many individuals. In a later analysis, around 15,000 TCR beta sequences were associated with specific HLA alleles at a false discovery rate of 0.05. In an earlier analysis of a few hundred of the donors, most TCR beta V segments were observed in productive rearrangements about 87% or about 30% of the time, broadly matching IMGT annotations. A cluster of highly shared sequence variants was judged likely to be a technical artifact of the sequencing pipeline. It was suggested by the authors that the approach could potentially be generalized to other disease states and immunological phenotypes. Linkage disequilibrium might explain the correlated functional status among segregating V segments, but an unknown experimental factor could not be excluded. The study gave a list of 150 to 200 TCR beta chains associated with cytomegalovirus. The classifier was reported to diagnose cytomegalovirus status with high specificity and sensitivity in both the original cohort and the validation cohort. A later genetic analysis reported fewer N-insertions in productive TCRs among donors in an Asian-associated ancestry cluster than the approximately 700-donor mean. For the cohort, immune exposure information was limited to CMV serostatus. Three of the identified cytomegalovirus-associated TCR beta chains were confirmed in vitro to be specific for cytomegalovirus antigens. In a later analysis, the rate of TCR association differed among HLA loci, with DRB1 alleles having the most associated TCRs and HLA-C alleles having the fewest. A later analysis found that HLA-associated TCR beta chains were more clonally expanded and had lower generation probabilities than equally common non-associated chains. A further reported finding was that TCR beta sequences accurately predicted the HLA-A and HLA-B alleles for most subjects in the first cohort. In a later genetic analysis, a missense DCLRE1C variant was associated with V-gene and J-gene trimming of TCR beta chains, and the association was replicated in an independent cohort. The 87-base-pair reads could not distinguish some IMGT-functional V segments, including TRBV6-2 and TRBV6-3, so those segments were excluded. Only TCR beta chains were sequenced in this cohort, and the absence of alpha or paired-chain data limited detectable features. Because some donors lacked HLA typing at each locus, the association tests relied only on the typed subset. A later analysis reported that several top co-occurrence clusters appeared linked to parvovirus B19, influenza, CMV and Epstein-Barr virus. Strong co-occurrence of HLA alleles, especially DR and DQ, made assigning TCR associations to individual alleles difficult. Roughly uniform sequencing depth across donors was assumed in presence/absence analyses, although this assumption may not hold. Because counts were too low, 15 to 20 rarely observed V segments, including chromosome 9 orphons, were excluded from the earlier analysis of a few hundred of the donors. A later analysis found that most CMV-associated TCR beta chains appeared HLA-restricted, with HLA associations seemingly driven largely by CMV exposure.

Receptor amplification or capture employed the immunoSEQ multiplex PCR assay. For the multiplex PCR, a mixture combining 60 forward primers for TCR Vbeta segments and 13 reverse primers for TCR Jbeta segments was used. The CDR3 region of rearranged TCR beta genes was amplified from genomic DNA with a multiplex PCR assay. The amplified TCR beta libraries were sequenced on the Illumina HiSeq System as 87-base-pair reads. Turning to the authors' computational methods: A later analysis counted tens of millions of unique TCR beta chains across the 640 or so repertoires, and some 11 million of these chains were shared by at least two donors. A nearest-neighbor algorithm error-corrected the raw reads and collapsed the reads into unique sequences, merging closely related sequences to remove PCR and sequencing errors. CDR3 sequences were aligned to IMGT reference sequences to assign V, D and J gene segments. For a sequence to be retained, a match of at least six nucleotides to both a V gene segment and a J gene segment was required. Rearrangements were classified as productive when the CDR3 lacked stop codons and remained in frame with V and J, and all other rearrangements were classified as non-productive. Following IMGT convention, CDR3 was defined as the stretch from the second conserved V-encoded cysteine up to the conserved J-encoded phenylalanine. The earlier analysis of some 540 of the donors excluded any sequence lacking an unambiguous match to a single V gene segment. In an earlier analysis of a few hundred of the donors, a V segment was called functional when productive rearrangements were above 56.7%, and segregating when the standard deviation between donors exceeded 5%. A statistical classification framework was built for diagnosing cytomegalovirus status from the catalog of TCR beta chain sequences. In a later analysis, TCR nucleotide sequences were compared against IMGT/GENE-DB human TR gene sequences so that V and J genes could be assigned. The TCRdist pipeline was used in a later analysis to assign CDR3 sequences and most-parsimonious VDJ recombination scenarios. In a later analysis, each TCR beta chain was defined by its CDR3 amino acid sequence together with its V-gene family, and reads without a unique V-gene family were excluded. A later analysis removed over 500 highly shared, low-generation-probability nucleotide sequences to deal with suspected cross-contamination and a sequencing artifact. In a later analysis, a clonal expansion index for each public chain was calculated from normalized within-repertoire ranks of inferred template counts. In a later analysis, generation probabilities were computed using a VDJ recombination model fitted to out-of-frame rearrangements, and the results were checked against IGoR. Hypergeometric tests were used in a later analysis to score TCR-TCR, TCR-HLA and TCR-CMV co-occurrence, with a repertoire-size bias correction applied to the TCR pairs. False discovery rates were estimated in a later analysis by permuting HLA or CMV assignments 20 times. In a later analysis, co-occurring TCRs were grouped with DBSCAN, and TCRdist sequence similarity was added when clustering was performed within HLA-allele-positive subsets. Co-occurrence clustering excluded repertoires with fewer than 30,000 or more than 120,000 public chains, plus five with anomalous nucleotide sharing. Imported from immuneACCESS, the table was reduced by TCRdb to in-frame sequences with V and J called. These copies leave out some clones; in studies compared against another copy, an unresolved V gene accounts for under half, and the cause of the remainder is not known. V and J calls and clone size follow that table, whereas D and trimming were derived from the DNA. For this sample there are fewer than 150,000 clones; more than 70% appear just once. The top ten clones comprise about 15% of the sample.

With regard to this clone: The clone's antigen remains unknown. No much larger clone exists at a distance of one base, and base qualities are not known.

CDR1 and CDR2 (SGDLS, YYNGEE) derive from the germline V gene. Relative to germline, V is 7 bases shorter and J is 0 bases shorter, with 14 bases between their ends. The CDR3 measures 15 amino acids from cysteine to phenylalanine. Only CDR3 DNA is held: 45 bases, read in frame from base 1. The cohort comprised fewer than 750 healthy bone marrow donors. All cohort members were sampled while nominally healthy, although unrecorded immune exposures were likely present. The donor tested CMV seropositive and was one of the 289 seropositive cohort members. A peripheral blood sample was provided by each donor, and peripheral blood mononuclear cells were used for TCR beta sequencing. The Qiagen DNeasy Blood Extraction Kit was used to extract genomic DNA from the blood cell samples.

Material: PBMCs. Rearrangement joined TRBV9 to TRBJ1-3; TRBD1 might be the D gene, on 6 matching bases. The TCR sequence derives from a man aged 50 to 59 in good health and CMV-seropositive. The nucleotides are TGTGCCAGCGGTCCGACAGGTAACTCTGGAAACACCATATATTTT. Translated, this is CASGPTGNSGNTIYF.